This T cell receptor (beta chain) originates from a study of T cell changes during pregnancy in multiple sclerosis. Germline V gene sequence: CDR1 GTSNPN, CDR2 SVGIG (reference sequence). The length of the CDR3 is 15 residues. V lost 0 bases to trimming and J lost 1 base, with 11 bases between them. Clones were read by immunoSEQ multiplex PCR, and TCRdb kept only the in-frame ones, dropping some. The sample carries 13,000 to 15,000 clones, over 90% recorded once. The TCR comes from a female donor in good health, enrolled as a control in a pregnancy study. This chain uses TRBV30 with TRBJ2-3; a possible D gene is TRBD2 (7 bases). Sequenced here: peripheral blood, sampled in the second trimester of pregnancy. The CDR3 DNA reads as TGTGCCTGGAGTGTTGGGGGGGCGGGCACAGATACGCAGTATTTT. Amino acids: CAWSVGGAGTDTQYF.